The 29 T cell receptor beta chains reported below all come from one sample, sequenced in a study of cytomegalovirus exposure and HLA in healthy donors. It was with 60 Vbeta and 13 Jbeta primers that the PCR ran. Libraries were prepared by immunoSEQ multiplex PCR; TCRdb keeps only in-frame clonotypes and omits some of them. This sample yields more than 75,000 clones, of which 75% to 90% are seen a single time; approximately 2.2% belongs to the top ten. Material for sequencing was PBMCs. The receptor source for this set is a man aged 18 to 29 in good health and CMV-seronegative.

The genes are TRBV28 and TRBJ1-2, with no clear D. Trimming left V 3 bases short and J 8 bases short, with 16 bases between. Per germline, CDR1 MDHEN and CDR2 SYDVKM. The CDR3 length is 14 residues. CDR3 sequence: CASSFVGVVGGYTF. CDR3 coding DNA: TGTGCCAGCAGTTTCGTCGGGGTTGTCGGAGGCTACACCTTC.

This chain uses TRBV28 with TRBJ1-4; D call uncertain. Trimming shortened V by 5 bases and J by 7 bases, and 20 bases separated the two germline ends. The length of the CDR3 is 16 residues. Germline V CDR1 and CDR2: MDHEN, SYDVKM. CDR3 protein: CASSPAAGLGSEKLFF. Written as DNA, the CDR3 is TGTGCCAGCAGTCCCGCCGCGGGGTTGGGAAGTGAAAAACTGTTTTTT.

This chain uses TRBV5-1 with TRBJ2-7; no clear D gene. Germline lookup yields CDR1 SGHRS and CDR2 YFSETQ. The CDR3 has 14 amino acids. V lost 4 bases, J lost 2 bases, and 13 bases lay in between. CDR3: CASSAPANTYEQYF. DNA of the CDR3: TGCGCCAGCAGCGCCCCTGCGAATACCTACGAGCAGTACTTC.

The chain combines TRBV7-2 with TRBJ1-5, with a weak D call TRBD1 (5 bases). Trimming took off 3 bases at V and 4 bases at J, with 10 bases between the two ends. Per the germline V gene, CDR1 is SGHTA and CDR2 is FQGNSA. This CDR3 is built from 14 residues. The CDR3 protein is CASSFGDRNQPQHF. CDR3 nucleotide sequence: TGTGCCAGCAGCTTCGGAGACAGAAATCAGCCCCAGCATTTT.

The chain employs TRBV11-1 and TRBJ2-1, with D possibly TRBD2 on 6 matching bases. Germline CDR1 is SGHAT and CDR2 is FQDESV (reference sequence). V was cut by 10 bases and J by 7 bases, with 17 bases left in between. This CDR3 is 13 amino acids long. In DNA, the CDR3 is TGTGCCACCCGGGACTTGTGGGTGAATGAGCAGTTCTTC. Amino acid sequence: CATRDLWVNEQFF. Looking up the rest from reference TRBV11-1 and TRBJ2-1 gives the full variable domain: EAEVAQSPRYKITEKSQAVAFWCDPISGHATLYWYRQILGQGPELLVQFQDESVVDDSQLPKDRFSAERLKGVDSTLKIQPAELGDSAMYLCATRDLWVNEQFFGPGTRLTVL.

This rearrangement joins TRBV15 to TRBJ2-1; 9 nucleotides match TRBD2. From germline, CDR1 is LNHNV and CDR2 YYDKDF (reference sequence). V shed 0 bases and J 2 bases; nucleotides not matched to a gene: 8. The CDR3 length is 18 residues. The CDR3 sequence is CATSRDTPAGGTYNEQFF. DNA for the CDR3: TGTGCCACCAGCAGAGATACCCCTGCGGGAGGGACCTACAATGAGCAGTTCTTC.

V is TRBV6-5 and J is TRBJ2-7; 8 bases align to TRBD2. CDR1 and CDR2 from the germline V gene are MNHEY and SVGAGI. CDR3 length equals 15 residues. V lost 5 bases and J lost 4; bases outside the gene matches: 10. CDR3 bases: TGTGCCAGCAGTCCGTTGGGACTAGGCGGGTACGAGCAGTACTTC. Its protein is CASSPLGLGGYEQYF.

The chain has TRBV28 and TRBJ1-2; 7 bases line up with TRBD1. Germline CDR1 is MDHEN and CDR2 is SYDVKM. The CDR3 consists of 13 residues. The V gene end was trimmed by 6 bases and the J gene end by 6 bases; junction bases not matched to a gene: 7. The CDR3 loop is CASRTGTDHGYTF. The CDR3 DNA reads as TGTGCCAGCAGAACCGGGACAGACCATGGCTACACCTTC.

The chain employs TRBV2 and TRBJ2-3; 9 nucleotides line up with TRBD2. V lost 2 bases, J lost 1 base, and 7 bases stayed unmatched. CDR3 length: 17 residues. Germline V gene lookup returns CDR1 SNHLY and CDR2 FYNNEI. The CDR3 bases are TGTGCCAGCAGTGAAACCCGGACTAGCGAGGGCACAGATACGCAGTATTTT. It is translated as CASSETRTSEGTDTQYF.

The chain links TRBV28 to TRBJ1-5; the match to TRBD1 covers 7 bases. Germline-derived CDR1 and CDR2 are MDHEN and SYDVKM. The V and J ends lost 8 bases and 4 bases, in that order; junction bases with no gene match: 8. The CDR3 covers 14 residues. CDR3 DNA sequence: TGTGCCAGCGGGCGCGGGACAGCAAATCAGCCCCAGCATTTT. It translates to CASGRGTANQPQHF.

This sequence joins TRBV6-5 and TRBJ2-5; TRBD2 matches 8 bases. This CDR3 contains 16 residues. Losses at the gene ends were 0 bases for V and 2 bases for J; bases not matched to a gene: 5. Germline-derived CDR1 and CDR2 are MNHEY and SVGAGI. CDR3 region: CASSYSSTSVQETQYF. The DNA of the CDR3 is TGTGCCAGCAGTTACTCGTCGACTAGCGTACAAGAGACCCAGTACTTC.

The chain employs TRBV29-1 and TRBJ2-7; tentatively, D is TRBD1 (5 bases). The CDR3 covers 14 residues. Germline CDR1 and CDR2: SQVTM and ANQGSEA. V was cut by 6 bases and J by 2 bases, with 17 bases left in between. The CDR3 DNA reads as TGCAGCGTGGTGACAGACCTTACCACCTACGAGCAGTACTTC. This encodes CSVVTDLTTYEQYF.

A single count supports this clone. This chain joins TRBV14 and TRBJ1-2; TRBD1 might be the D (6 bases). Germline values: CDR1 SGHDN, CDR2 FVKESK. This CDR3 is 13 amino acids long. The V gene lost 3 bases and the J gene lost 6 bases, with 11 bases spanning the gap. The CDR3, as DNA: TGTGCCAGCAGCCACGTCAGGGGAGATGGCTACACCTTC. Its translation: CASSHVRGDGYTF.

For the CDR3, the DNA is TGTGCCAGTAGTATAGAGTGGGACAGACACAACTATGGCTACACCTTC. It codes for CASSIEWDRHNYGYTF. The chain has TRBV19 and TRBJ1-2; the match to TRBD1 covers 7 bases. J was trimmed by 2 bases and V by 0 bases; bases with no gene match: 6. This CDR3 is built from 16 residues. Germline CDR1 is LNHDA and CDR2 is SQIVND (reference sequence). The full variable domain, rest sourced from reference TRBV19 and TRBJ1-2, is DGGITQSPKYLFRKEGQNVTLSCEQNLNHDAMYWYRQDPGQGLRLIYYSQIVNDFQKGDIAEGYSVSREKKESFPLTVTSAQKNPTAFYLCASSIEWDRHNYGYTFGSGTRLTVV.

V usage is TRBV29-1 and J usage is TRBJ2-3; D is uncertain. Per germline, CDR1 SQVTM and CDR2 ANQGSEA. V lost 6 bases to trimming and J lost 0 bases, with 13 bases between them. This CDR3 is built from 14 residues. The DNA for the CDR3 is TGCAGCGTCATCAGGAAATCTAGCACAGATACGCAGTATTTT. This translates into CSVIRKSSTDTQYF.

The gene calls are TRBV7-9 and TRBJ2-7; 9 nucleotides line up with TRBD1. The CDR3 runs 15 residues. V gave up 2 bases and J gave up 6 bases; unmatched junction bases: 8. The germline gives CDR1 SEHNR, CDR2 FQNEAQ (reference sequence). In DNA form, the CDR3 reads TGTGCCAGCAGCTTATCGGACAGGGGAAAAGGCGAGCAGTACTTC. Translating it yields CASSLSDRGKGEQYF.

The J gene is TRBJ2-3, the V gene TRBV6-1; the match to TRBD2 covers 8 bases. The CDR3 covers 17 residues. The trim removed 8 bases at V and 5 bases at J, leaving 18 bases unmatched. Looked up from germline, CDR1 is MNHNS and CDR2 is SASEGT. The DNA for the CDR3 is TGTGCCAGCGGTGGAGCCTATAAAGCGGGAGTCGTAGATACGCAGTATTTT. Protein sequence: CASGGAYKAGVVDTQYF.

The chain joins TRBV7-2 to TRBJ1-6, with 7 nucleotides matching TRBD1. The V and J ends lost 0 bases and 10 bases, in that order; junction bases with no gene match: 6. Germline CDR1 and CDR2: SGHTA and FQGNSA. CDR3 length: 15 amino acids. The CDR3 is CASSLAGGRESPLHF. CDR3 sequence (DNA): TGTGCCAGCAGCTTAGCAGGGGGCAGGGAATCACCCCTCCACTTT.

The rearrangement joins TRBV7-9 to TRBJ2-2; D is undetermined. In germline, CDR1 is SEHNR, CDR2 FQNEAQ (reference sequence). V shed 7 bases and J shed 6 bases, with 6 bases lying between them. The CDR3 is 11 residues long. For the CDR3, the DNA is TGTGCCAGCAACGAGGCCGGGGAGCTGTTTTTT. It encodes CASNEAGELFF.

This rearrangement joins TRBV6-4 to TRBJ2-1; 9 positions match TRBD2. The CDR3 has 16 residues. After removal of 0 bases from V and 6 bases from J, the junction contained 6 bases not matched to a gene. Per germline, CDR1 MRHNA and CDR2 SNTAGT. The CDR3 spells CASSDSGGRALNEQFF. CDR3 in DNA: TGTGCCAGCAGTGACTCAGGCGGGAGGGCCCTCAATGAGCAGTTCTTC.

This chain links TRBV28 with TRBJ2-5; D is perhaps TRBD2 (5 bases). Trimming took off 6 bases at V and 2 bases at J, with 16 bases between the two ends. Germline assignment: CDR1 MDHEN and CDR2 SYDVKM. The CDR3 has 15 amino acids. In nucleotides, the CDR3 is TGTGCCAGCAGCCCGAGTAGCGTGGGGCAAGAGACCCAGTACTTC. This gives the protein CASSPSSVGQETQYF. Together with reference TRBV28 and TRBJ2-5, the CDR3 gives the full variable domain: DVKVTQSSRYLVKRTGEKVFLECVQDMDHENMFWYRQDPGLGLRLIYFSYDVKMKEKGDIPEGYSVSREKKERFSLILESASTNQTSMYLCASSPSSVGQETQYFGPGTRLLVL.

This chain uses TRBV5-1 with TRBJ1-5, with 8 bases matching TRBD1. The junction had 10 bases not matched to a gene; V was cut back by 7 bases and J by 4 bases. There are 15 residues in the CDR3. The germline V gene has CDR1 SGHRS and CDR2 YFSETQ. The CDR3 reads CASAAGTGPNQPQHF. CDR3 nucleotides: TGCGCCAGCGCGGCGGGGACAGGCCCTAATCAGCCCCAGCATTTT.

This clone was observed a handful of times. The gene calls are TRBV15 and TRBJ2-6; maybe TRBD1 (5 bases). There are 16 residues in the CDR3. CDR1 and CDR2 (germline): LNHNV, YYDKDF (reference sequence). V was clipped by 3 bases and J by 0 bases, with 9 bases between them. CDR3 bases: TGTGCCACCAGCAGCGGGCAGGGCTCTGGGGCCAACGTCCTGACTTTC. It codes for CATSSGQGSGANVLTF.

The V call is TRBV5-1, the J call TRBJ2-7, with 13 bases fitting TRBD2. This CDR3 has 16 residues. V lost 1 base and J lost 4; bases outside the gene matches: 5. The V gene's germline CDR1 is SGHRS and CDR2 YFSETQ. CDR3 in amino acids: CASSLRTSGRVYEQYF. CDR3 DNA: TGCGCCAGCAGCTTGAGGACTAGCGGGAGAGTTTACGAGCAGTACTTC.

The chain recombines TRBV7-2 with TRBJ2-7, with 8 bases matching TRBD2. The CDR3 length is 15 residues. Germline-derived CDR1 and CDR2 are SGHTA and FQGNSA. V lost 5 bases, J lost 2 bases, and 8 bases stayed unmatched. CDR3: CASSPNQRGTYEQYF. In DNA, the CDR3 is TGTGCCAGCAGCCCAAATCAGCGGGGGACCTACGAGCAGTACTTC.

This clone was found once. The chain recombines TRBV27 with TRBJ2-5, with D maybe TRBD2 (6 bases). The CDR3 length is 14 residues. Deletions cut 7 bases from V and 5 bases from J, with 17 bases between. Germline-derived CDR1 and CDR2 are MNHEY and SMNVEV (reference sequence). CDR3 nucleotide sequence: TGTGCCAGCAACCGCGCGGGGAGTACGGAGACCCAGTACTTC. It yields the protein CASNRAGSTETQYF.

CDR3 region: CASSLFQRGGAYEQYF. The CDR3 DNA reads TGCGCCAGCAGCTTGTTCCAACGCGGGGGAGCCTACGAGCAGTACTTC. The chain combines TRBV5-1 with TRBJ2-7, with 7 bases matching TRBD2. The CDR3 has 16 residues. With V trimmed by 1 base and J by 2 bases, 9 bases remained unmatched. CDR1 and CDR2 from the germline V gene are SGHRS and YFSETQ. The full variable domain, completed using reference TRBV5-1 and TRBJ2-7, is KAGVTQTPRYLIKTRGQQVTLSCSPISGHRSVSWYQQTPGQGLQFLFEYFSETQRNKGNFPGRFSGRQFSNSRSEMNVSTLELGDSALYLCASSLFQRGGAYEQYFGPGTRLTVT.

The chain joins TRBV5-4 to TRBJ1-2; a possible D gene is TRBD1 (5 bases). The CDR3 spans 13 residues. The ends were cut back, 0 bases at V and 4 bases at J, with 7 bases in the middle. CDR1 SGHNT and CDR2 YYREEE come from the germline V gene (reference sequence). CDR3 amino acids: CASSLGQFYGYTF. CDR3 DNA sequence: TGTGCCAGCAGCTTGGGACAGTTCTATGGCTACACCTTC.

V is TRBV18 and J is TRBJ2-4, with 8 positions matching TRBD2. CDR3 size: 15 residues. CDR1 is KGHSH, CDR2 LQKENI, per germline. With V trimmed by 0 bases and J by 7 bases, 5 bases remained unmatched. The CDR3 region is CASSPPTGGGNIQYF. The CDR3 bases are TGTGCCAGCTCACCACCGACAGGCGGGGGGAACATTCAGTACTTC.